This passage covers 9 T cell receptor beta chains from one sample sequenced in a study of shared clonotypes between healthy human individuals. TCRdb keeps only in-frame clones here, not all; method: immunoSEQ multiplex PCR. Here the sample spans over 100,000 clones, approximately 70% being singletons. Sequenced material: memory CD8+ T cells sorted from blood. The subset denotes: CD45RO+ cells pooled with CCR7-negative TemRA cells. Receptors originate from a woman in her twenties or thirties in good health.

This clone came up a few times. This sequence joins TRBV25-1 and TRBJ2-1; the match to TRBD2 covers 11 bases. Germline CDR1 and CDR2: MGHDK and SYGVNS. The CDR3 is 16 amino acids. The V gene end was trimmed by 3 bases and the J gene end by 6 bases; junction bases not matched to a gene: 7. CDR3 DNA sequence: TGTGCCAGCAGTGACGCCACTAGCGGGAGACTCAATGAGCAGTTCTTC. Its translation is CASSDATSGRLNEQFF.

V gene TRBV19 combines with J gene TRBJ2-7; no clear D. V dropped 6 bases and J dropped 3 bases, with 12 bases sitting between them. The CDR3 covers 13 residues. Germline CDR1 reads LNHDA; CDR2 reads SQIVND (reference sequence). CDR3 sequence reads: CASSLLANYEQYF. CDR3 coding DNA: TGTGCCAGTAGCCTTTTGGCTAACTACGAGCAGTACTTC.

The chain recombines TRBV27 with TRBJ2-5, with no clear D. The J call is doubtful: the DNA matches TRBJ2-7 better. From germline, CDR1 is MNHEY and CDR2 SMNVEV (reference sequence). The CDR3 is 12 amino acids. This CDR3 reads CASFSSSYEQYF. The CDR3 DNA sequence: TGTGCCAGCTTTAGTAGCTCCTACGAGCAGTACTTC.

The V call is TRBV14, the J call TRBJ2-7, with 9 positions matching TRBD1. CDR1 and CDR2 from the germline V gene are SGHDN and FVKESK. The CDR3 is made up of 20 amino acids. V was pared by 0 bases and J by 3 bases, with 18 bases of the junction left unmatched. The chain's CDR3 is CASSQDYPRPGQGPLYEQYF. The DNA for the CDR3 is TGTGCCAGCAGCCAAGATTATCCTAGACCGGGACAGGGACCACTCTACGAGCAGTACTTC.

CDR3 nucleotides: TGTGCCAGCAGCCAGTATACTAGCGGGAGTTACGAGCAGTACTTC. Its protein product is CASSQYTSGSYEQYF. This chain uses TRBV14 with TRBJ2-7, with 11 bases aligning to TRBD2. This CDR3 spans 15 amino acids. Germline V gene lookup returns CDR1 SGHDN and CDR2 FVKESK. V shed 3 bases, J shed 4 bases, and the junction held 5 bases outside the gene matches.

This clone was picked up a small number of times. The chain employs TRBV28 and TRBJ1-3; a possible D gene is TRBD1 (6 bases). Germline V gene lookup returns CDR1 MDHEN and CDR2 SYDVKM. The length of the CDR3 is 15 residues. Trimming cost V 4 bases and J 0 bases, with 10 bases left between them. CDR3 nucleotide sequence: TGTGCCAGCAGTTCCGGGGGCAGCTCTGGAAACACCATATATTTT. Translation gives CASSSGGSSGNTIYF.

As concerns this clone: Mismatch with germline at one junction end may stem from a read error. The chain carries TRBV6-4 and TRBJ2-7; a possible D gene is TRBD2 (6 bases). The CDR3 loop spans 16 amino acids. Germline loops: CDR1 MRHNA, CDR2 SNTAGT. The CDR3 sequence is CAISAGLKTSSYEQYF. The CDR3 nucleotides are TGTGCCATCAGTGCGGGACTCAAAACCAGCTCCTACGAGCAGTACTTC.

This clone has just one count. The gene calls are TRBV2 and TRBJ2-5; 7 bases map to TRBD1. CDR3 size: 13 residues. CDR1 and CDR2 (germline): SNHLY, FYNNEI. V dropped 6 bases and J dropped 1; count of bases not matched to a gene: 2. CDR3 coding DNA: TGTGCCAGCAGGGGACAGAGCCAAGAGACCCAGTACTTC. As protein: CASRGQSQETQYF.

The chain links TRBV7-3 to TRBJ1-1, with D hard to call. CDR3 length: 13 residues. The V end lost 3 bases, the J end lost 3 bases, and 8 bases lay between the germline ends. Germline CDR1 is SGHTA and CDR2 is FQGTGA. The CDR3 spells CASSLQRDTEAFF. DNA for the CDR3: TGTGCCAGCAGCTTGCAAAGGGACACTGAAGCTTTCTTT.